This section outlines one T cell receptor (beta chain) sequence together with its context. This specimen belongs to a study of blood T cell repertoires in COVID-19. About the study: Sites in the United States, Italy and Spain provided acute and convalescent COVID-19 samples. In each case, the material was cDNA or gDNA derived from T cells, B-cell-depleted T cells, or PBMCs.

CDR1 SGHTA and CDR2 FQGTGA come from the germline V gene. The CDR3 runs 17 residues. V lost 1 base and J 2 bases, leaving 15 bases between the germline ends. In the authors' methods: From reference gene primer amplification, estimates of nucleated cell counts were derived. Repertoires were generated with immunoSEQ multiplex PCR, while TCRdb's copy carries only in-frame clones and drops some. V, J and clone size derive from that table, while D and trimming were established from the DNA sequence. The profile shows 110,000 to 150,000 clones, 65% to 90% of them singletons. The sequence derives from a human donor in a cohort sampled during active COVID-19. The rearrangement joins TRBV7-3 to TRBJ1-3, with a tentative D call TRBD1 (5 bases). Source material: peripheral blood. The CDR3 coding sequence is TGTGCCAGCAGCTTAAATCCTGGCCGACAGCCTGGAAACACCATATATTTT. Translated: CASSLNPGRQPGNTIYF.